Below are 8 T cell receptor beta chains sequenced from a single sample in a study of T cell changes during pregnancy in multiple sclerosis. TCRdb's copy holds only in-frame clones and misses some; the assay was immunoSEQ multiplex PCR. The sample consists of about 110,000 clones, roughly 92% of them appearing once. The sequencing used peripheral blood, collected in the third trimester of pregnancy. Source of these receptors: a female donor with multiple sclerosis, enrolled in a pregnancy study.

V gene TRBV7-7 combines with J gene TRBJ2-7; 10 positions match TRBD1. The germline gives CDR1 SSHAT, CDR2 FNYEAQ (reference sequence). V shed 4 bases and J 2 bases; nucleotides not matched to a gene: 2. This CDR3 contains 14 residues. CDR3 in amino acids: CASSSGQGAYEQYF. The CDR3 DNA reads TGTGCCAGCAGCTCAGGACAGGGGGCCTACGAGCAGTACTTC.

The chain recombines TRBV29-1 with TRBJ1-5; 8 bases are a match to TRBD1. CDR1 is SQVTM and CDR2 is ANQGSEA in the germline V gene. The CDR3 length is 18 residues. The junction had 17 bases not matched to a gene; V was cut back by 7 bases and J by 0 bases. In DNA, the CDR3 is TGCAGCGCTCTGGGGCAGGGGGCGCCGCATTATAGCAATCAGCCCCAGCATTTT. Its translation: CSALGQGAPHYSNQPQHF.

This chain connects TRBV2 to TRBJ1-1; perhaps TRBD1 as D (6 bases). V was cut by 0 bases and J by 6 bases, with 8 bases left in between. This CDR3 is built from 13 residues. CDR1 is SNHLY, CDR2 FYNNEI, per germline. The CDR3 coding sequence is TGTGCCAGCAGTGAAGCACAGGGAGCTGAAGCTTTCTTT. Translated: CASSEAQGAEAFF.

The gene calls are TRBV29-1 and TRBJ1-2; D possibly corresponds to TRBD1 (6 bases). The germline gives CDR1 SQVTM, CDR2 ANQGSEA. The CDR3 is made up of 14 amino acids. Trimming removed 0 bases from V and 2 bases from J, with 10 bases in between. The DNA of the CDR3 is TGCAGCGTTGAAGAGGTCCAGGGGAACTATGGCTACACCTTC. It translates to CSVEEVQGNYGYTF.

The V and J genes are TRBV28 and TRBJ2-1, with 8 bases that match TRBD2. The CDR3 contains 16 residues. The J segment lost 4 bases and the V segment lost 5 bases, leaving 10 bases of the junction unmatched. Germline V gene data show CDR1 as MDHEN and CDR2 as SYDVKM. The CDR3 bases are TGTGCCAGCAGTGTCCGCTGGGCGGGAGGTTACAATGAGCAGTTCTTC. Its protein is CASSVRWAGGYNEQFF.

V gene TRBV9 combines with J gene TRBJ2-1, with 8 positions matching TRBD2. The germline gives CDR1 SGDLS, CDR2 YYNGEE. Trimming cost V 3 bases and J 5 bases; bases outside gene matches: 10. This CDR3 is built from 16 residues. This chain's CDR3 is CASSAPLAESDNEQFF. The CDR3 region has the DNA TGTGCCAGCAGCGCCCCACTAGCGGAAAGTGACAATGAGCAGTTCTTC. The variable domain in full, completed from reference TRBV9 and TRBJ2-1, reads DSGVTQTPKHLITATGQRVTLRCSPRSGDLSVYWYQQSLDQGLQFLIQYYNGEERAKGNILERFSAQQFPDLHSELNLSSLELGDSALYFCASSAPLAESDNEQFFGPGTRLTVL.

The CDR3 nucleotides are TGTGCCAGCAGCGCCAGGACAGTGAACACTGAAGCTTTCTTT. Its translation: CASSARTVNTEAFF. The rearrangement links TRBV11-2 to TRBJ1-1; possible D gene TRBD1, 6 bases. V gave up 5 bases and J gave up 0 bases, with 10 bases separating them. CDR3 size: 14 residues. CDR1 SGHAT and CDR2 FQNNGV come from the germline V gene.

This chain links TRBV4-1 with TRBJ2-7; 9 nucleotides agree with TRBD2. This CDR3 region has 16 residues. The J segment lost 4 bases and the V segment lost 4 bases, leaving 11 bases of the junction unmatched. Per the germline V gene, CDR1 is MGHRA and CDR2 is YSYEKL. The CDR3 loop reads CASSPKATSGQYEQYF. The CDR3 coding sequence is TGCGCCAGCAGCCCGAAGGCAACTAGCGGGCAATACGAGCAGTACTTC.